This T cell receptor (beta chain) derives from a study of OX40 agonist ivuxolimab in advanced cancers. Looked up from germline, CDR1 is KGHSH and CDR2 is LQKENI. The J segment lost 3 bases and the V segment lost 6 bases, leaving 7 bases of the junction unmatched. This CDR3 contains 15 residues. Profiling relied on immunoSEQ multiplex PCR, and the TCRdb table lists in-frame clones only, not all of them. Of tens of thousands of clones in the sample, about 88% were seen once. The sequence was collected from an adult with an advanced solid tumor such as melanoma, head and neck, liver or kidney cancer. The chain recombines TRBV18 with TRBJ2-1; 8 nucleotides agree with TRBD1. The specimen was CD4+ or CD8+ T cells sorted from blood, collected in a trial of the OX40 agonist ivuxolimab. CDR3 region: CASSMGQDLYNEQFF. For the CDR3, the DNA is TGTGCCAGCTCGATGGGACAGGACCTCTACAATGAGCAGTTCTTC.